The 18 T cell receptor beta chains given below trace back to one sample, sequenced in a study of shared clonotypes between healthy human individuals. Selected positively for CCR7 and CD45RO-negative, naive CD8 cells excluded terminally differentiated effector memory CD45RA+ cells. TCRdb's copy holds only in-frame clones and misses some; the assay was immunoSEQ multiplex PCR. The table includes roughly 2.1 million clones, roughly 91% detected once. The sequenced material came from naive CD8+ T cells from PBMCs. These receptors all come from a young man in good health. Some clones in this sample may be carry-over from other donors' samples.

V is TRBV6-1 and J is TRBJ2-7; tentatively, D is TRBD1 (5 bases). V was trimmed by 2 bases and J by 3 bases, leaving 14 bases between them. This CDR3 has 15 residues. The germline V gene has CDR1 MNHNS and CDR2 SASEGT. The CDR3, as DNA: TGTGCCAGCAGTGAAATCGTCTCCAGGGTCTACGAGCAGTACTTC. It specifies CASSEIVSRVYEQYF.

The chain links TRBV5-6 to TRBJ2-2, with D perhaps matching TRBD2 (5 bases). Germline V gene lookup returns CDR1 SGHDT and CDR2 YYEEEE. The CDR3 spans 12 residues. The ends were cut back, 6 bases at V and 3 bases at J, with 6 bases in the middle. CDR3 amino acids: CASNGDTGELFF. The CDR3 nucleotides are TGTGCCAGCAACGGGGACACCGGGGAGCTGTTTTTT.

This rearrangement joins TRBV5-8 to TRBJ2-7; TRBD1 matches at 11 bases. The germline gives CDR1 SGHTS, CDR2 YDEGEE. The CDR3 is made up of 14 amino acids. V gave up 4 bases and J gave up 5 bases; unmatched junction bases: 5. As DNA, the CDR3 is TGTGCCAGCAGCCCCCGGGACAGGGGGGACGAGCAGTACTTC. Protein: CASSPRDRGDEQYF.

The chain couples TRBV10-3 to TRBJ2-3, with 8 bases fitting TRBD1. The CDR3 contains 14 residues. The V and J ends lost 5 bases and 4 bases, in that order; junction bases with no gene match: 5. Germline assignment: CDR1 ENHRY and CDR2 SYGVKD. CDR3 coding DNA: TGTGCCATCAGTTTGACAGGGGTGGCAGATACGCAGTATTTT. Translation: CAISLTGVADTQYF.

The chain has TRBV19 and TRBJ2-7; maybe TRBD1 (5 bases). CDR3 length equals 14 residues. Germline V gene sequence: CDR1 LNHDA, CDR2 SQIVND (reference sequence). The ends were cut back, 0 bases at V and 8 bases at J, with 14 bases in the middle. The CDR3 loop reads CASSIDREQGQQYF. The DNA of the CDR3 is TGTGCCAGTAGTATAGACCGAGAGCAGGGCCAGCAGTACTTC. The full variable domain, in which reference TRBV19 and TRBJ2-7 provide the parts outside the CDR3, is DGGITQSPKYLFRKEGQNVTLSCEQNLNHDAMYWYRQDPGQGLRLIYYSQIVNDFQKGDIAEGYSVSREKKESFPLTVTSAQKNPTAFYLCASSIDREQGQQYFGPGTRLTVT.

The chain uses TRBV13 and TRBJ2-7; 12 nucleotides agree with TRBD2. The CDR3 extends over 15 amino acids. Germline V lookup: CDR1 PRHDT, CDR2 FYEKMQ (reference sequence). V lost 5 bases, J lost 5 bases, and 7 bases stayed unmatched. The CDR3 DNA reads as TGTGCCAGCAGCCCAAGACTAGCGGGAGCCCACGAGCAGTACTTC. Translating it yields CASSPRLAGAHEQYF.

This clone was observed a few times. CDR3 in amino acids: CASSFLRDRAQPQHF. The CDR3 DNA is TGTGCCAGCAGTTTTCTCCGGGACAGGGCACAGCCCCAGCATTTT. The chain links TRBV28 to TRBJ1-5; 9 bases line up with TRBD1. Germline loops: CDR1 MDHEN, CDR2 SYDVKM. The V and J ends lost 3 bases and 7 bases, in that order; junction bases with no gene match: 7. The CDR3 has 15 amino acids. The full variable domain, its missing parts supplied by reference TRBV28 and TRBJ1-5, is DVKVTQSSRYLVKRTGEKVFLECVQDMDHENMFWYRQDPGLGLRLIYFSYDVKMKEKGDIPEGYSVSREKKERFSLILESASTNQTSMYLCASSFLRDRAQPQHFGDGTRLSIL.

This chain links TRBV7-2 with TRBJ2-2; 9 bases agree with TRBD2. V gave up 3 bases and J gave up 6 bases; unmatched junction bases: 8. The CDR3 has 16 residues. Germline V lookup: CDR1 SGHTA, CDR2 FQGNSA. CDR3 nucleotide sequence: TGTGCCAGCAGCTTCCATTTAGCGGGAGTCTCCGGGGAGCTGTTTTTT. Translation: CASSFHLAGVSGELFF.

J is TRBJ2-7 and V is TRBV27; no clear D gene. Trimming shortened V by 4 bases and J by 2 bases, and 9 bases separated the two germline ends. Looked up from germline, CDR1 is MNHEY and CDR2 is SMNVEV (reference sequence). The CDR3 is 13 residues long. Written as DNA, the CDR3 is TGTGCCAGCAGTTCCACACTTCCCTACGAGCAGTACTTC. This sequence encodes CASSSTLPYEQYF.

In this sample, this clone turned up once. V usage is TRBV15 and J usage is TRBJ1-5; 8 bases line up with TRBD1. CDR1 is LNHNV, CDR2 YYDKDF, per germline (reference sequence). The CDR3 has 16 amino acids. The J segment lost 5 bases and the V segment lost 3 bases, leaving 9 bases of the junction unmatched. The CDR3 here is CATSSNRDRRDQPQHF. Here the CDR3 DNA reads TGTGCCACCAGCAGCAACCGGGACAGGAGAGATCAGCCCCAGCATTTT.

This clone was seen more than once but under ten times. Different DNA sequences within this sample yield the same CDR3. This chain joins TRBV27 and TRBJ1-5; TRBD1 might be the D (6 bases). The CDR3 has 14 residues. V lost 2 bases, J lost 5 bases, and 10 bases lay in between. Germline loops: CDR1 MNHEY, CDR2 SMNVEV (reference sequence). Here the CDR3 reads CASSLVRGHQPQHF. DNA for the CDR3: TGTGCCAGCAGTTTAGTGCGGGGGCATCAGCCCCAGCATTTT.

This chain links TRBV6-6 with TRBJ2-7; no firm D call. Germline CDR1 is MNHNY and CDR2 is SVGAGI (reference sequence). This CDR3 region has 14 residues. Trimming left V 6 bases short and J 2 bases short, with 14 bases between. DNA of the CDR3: TGTGCCAGCAGCTCGTATCGCACTACCTACGAGCAGTACTTC. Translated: CASSSYRTTYEQYF.

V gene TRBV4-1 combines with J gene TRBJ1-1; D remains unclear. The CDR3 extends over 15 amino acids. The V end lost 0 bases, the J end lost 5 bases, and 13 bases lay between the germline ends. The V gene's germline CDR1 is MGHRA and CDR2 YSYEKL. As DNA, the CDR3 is TGCGCCAGCAGCCAAGATGTTAGGGTTAATACTGAAGCTTTCTTT. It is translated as CASSQDVRVNTEAFF.

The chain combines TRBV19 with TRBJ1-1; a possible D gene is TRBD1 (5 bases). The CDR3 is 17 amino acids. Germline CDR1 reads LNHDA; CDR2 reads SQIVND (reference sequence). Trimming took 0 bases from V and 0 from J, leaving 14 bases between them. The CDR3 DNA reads TGTGCCAGTAGTATAGATTGGCAGGGTCCAATGAACACTGAAGCTTTCTTT. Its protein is CASSIDWQGPMNTEAFF.

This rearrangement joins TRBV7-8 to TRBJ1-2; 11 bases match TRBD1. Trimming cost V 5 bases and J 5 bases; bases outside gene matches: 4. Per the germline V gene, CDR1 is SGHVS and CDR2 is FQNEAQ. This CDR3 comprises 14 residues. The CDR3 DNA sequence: TGTGCCAGCAGCCAAGGGACAGGGGGGTATGGCTACACCTTC. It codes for CASSQGTGGYGYTF. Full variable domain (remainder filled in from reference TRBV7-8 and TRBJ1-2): GAGVSQSPRYKVAKRGQDVALRCDPISGHVSLFWYQQALGQGPEFLTYFQNEAQLDKSGLPSDRFFAERPEGSVSTLKIQRTQQEDSAVYLCASSQGTGGYGYTFGSGTRLTVV.

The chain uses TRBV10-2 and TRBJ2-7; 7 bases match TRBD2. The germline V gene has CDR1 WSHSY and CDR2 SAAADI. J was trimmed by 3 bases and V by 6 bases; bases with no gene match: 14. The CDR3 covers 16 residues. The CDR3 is CASRSNGASGYYEQYF. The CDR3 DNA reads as TGCGCCAGCAGATCCAACGGGGCTAGCGGATACTACGAGCAGTACTTC.

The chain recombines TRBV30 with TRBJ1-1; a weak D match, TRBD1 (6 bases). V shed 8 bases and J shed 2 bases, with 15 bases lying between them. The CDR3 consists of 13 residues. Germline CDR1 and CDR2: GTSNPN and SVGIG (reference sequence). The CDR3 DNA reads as TGTGCCGGGACCGACGGGGGCAACACTGAAGCTTTCTTT. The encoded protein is CAGTDGGNTEAFF.

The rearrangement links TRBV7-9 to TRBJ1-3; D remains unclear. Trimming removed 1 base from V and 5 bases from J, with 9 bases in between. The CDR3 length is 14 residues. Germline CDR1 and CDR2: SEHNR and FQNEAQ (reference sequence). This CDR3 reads CASSLGRVRNTIYF. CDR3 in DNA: TGTGCCAGCAGCTTAGGTCGCGTTCGAAACACCATATATTTT.